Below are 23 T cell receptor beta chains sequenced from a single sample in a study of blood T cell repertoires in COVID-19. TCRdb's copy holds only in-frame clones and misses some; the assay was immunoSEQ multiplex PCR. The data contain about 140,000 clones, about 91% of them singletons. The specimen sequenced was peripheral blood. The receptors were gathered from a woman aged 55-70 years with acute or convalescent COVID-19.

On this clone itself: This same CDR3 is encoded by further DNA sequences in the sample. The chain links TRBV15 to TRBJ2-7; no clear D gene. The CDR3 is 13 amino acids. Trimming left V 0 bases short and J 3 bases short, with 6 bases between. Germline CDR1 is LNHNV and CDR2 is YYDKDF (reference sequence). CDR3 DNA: TGTGCCACCAGCAGAGACCGAGGCTACGAGCAGTACTTC. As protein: CATSRDRGYEQYF.

CDR3 amino acids: CASRGTSPDLEAFF. CDR3 nucleotides: TGTGCCAGCAGAGGGACAAGCCCTGACTTAGAAGCTTTCTTT. This rearrangement joins TRBV6-5 to TRBJ1-1; weak D call: TRBD1 (6 bases). Germline-derived CDR1 and CDR2 are MNHEY and SVGAGI. The CDR3 consists of 14 residues. V was cut by 6 bases and J by 8 bases, with 19 bases left in between.

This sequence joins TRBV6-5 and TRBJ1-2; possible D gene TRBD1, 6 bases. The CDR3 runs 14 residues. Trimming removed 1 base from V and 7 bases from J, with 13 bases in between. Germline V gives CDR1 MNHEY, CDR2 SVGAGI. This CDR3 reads CASSYFRGASGYTF. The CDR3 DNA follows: TGTGCCAGCAGTTACTTTCGGGGGGCGTCTGGCTACACCTTC.

The CDR3 DNA follows: TGTGCCAGCGCCCCAGGACAGGGACGGTCACCCCTCCACTTT. Protein product: CASAPGQGRSPLHF. The chain recombines TRBV6-6 with TRBJ1-6; 8 bases are a match to TRBD1. Unmatched junction bases numbered 10, after V lost 8 bases and J lost 10 bases. Germline V CDR1 and CDR2: MNHNY, SVGAGI (reference sequence). CDR3 size: 14 residues.

CDR3 loop: CAWQVGGIKETQYF. In DNA, the CDR3 is TGTGCCTGGCAGGTCGGGGGAATTAAAGAGACCCAGTACTTC. J is TRBJ2-5 and V is TRBV30; TRBD2 might be the D (6 bases). The CDR3 is 14 residues long. V lost 5 bases and J lost 3, with 16 bases in between. Looked up from germline, CDR1 is GTSNPN and CDR2 is SVGIG (reference sequence).

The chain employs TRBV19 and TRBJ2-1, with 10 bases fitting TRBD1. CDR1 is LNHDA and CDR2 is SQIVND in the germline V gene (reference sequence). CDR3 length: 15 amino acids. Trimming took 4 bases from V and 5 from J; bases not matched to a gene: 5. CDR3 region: CASSTPGQGNNEQFF. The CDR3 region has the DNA TGTGCCAGTAGTACCCCGGGACAGGGGAACAATGAGCAGTTCTTC.

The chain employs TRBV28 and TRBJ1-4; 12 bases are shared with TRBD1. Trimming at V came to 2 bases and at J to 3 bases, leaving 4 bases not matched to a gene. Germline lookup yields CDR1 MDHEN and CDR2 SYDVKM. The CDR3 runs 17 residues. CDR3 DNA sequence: TGTGCCAGCAGTTTAGGGGGACAGGGGGCGTCTAATGAAAAACTGTTTTTT. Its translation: CASSLGGQGASNEKLFF.

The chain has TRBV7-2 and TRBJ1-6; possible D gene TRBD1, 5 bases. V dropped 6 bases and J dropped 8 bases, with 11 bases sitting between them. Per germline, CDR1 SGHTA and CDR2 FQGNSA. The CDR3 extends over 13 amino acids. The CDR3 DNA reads TGTGCCAGCAGTTGGCGGGGGGATTCACCCCTCCACTTT. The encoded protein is CASSWRGDSPLHF.

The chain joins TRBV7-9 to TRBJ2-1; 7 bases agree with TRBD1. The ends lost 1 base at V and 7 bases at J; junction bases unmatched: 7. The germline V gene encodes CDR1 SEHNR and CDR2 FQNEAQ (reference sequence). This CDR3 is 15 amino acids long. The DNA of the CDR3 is TGTGCCAGCAGCTTAGTAGGGGGCGCGACTAATGAGCAGTTCTTC. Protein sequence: CASSLVGGATNEQFF.

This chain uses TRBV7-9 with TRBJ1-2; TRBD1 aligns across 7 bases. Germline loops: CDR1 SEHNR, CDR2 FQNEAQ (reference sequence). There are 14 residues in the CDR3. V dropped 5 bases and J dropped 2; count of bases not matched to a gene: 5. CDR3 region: CASSTTGANYGYTF. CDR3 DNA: TGTGCCAGCAGCACAACAGGGGCCAACTATGGCTACACCTTC.

CDR3 sequence: CASSPNRAQGTEAFF. CDR3 in DNA: TGTGCCAGCTCACCTAACAGGGCCCAGGGGACTGAAGCTTTCTTT. The chain links TRBV18 to TRBJ1-1; possibly TRBD1 for D (6 bases). CDR3 length: 15 amino acids. Germline lookup yields CDR1 KGHSH and CDR2 LQKENI. The V gene lost 3 bases and the J gene lost 5 bases, with 16 bases spanning the gap.

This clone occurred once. Here the CDR3 DNA reads TGTGCCAGCAGTTCAGGCTGGGGAGGCGCGAACTATGGCTACACCTTC. The encoded protein is CASSSGWGGANYGYTF. The rearrangement joins TRBV6-5 to TRBJ1-2; D gene uncertain. This CDR3 contains 16 residues. The germline CDR1 and CDR2 sequences are MNHEY and SVGAGI. The V end was cut by 4 bases, the J end by 2 bases, with 17 bases between.

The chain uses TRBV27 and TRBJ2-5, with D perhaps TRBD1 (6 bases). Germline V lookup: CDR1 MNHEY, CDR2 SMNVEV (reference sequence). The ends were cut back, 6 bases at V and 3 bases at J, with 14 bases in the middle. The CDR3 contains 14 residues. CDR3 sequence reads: CASSVQGREETQYF. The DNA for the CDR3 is TGTGCCAGCAGCGTTCAGGGGCGGGAAGAGACCCAGTACTTC.

Here the CDR3 reads CASTRDRGYGYTF. The CDR3 nucleotides read TGTGCCAGCACCCGGGACAGGGGCTATGGCTACACCTTC. The chain couples TRBV6-5 to TRBJ1-2, with TRBD1 identical over 10 bases. The ends lost 7 bases at V and 4 bases at J; junction bases unmatched: 3. The germline gives CDR1 MNHEY, CDR2 SVGAGI. This CDR3 is built from 13 residues.

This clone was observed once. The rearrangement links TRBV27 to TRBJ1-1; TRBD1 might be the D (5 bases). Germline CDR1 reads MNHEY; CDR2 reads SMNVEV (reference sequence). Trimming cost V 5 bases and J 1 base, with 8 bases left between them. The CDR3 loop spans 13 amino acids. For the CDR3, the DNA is TGTGCCAGCAGTCCCACAGGGAACACTGAAGCTTTCTTT. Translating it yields CASSPTGNTEAFF.

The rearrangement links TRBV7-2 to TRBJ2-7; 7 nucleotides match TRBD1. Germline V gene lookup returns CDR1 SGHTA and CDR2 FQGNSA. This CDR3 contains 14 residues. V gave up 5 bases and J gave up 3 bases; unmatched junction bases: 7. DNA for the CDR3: TGTGCCAGCAGCACCCGGGACAGATTCTACGAGCAGTACTTC. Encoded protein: CASSTRDRFYEQYF. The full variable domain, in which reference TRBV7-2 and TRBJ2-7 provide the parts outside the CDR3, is GAGVSQSPSNKVTEKGKDVELRCDPISGHTALYWYRQSLGQGLEFLIYFQGNSAPDKSGLPSDRFSAERTGGSVSTLTIQRTQQEDSAVYLCASSTRDRFYEQYFGPGTRLTVT.

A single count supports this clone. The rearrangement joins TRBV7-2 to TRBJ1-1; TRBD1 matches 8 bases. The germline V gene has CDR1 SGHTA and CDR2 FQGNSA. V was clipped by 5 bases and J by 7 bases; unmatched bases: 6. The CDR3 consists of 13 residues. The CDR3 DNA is TGTGCCAGCAGCGGACAGGGTTGGGGTGAAGCTTTCTTT. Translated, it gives CASSGQGWGEAFF. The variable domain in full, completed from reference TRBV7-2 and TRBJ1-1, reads GAGVSQSPSNKVTEKGKDVELRCDPISGHTALYWYRQSLGQGLEFLIYFQGNSAPDKSGLPSDRFSAERTGGSVSTLTIQRTQQEDSAVYLCASSGQGWGEAFFGQGTRLTVV.

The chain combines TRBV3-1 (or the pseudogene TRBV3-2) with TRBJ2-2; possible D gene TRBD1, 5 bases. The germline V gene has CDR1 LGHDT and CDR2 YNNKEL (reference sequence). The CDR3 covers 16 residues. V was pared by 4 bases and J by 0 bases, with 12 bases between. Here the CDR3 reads CASSLTDTSNTGELFF. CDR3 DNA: TGTGCCAGCAGCCTCACGGACACTTCGAACACCGGGGAGCTGTTTTTT.

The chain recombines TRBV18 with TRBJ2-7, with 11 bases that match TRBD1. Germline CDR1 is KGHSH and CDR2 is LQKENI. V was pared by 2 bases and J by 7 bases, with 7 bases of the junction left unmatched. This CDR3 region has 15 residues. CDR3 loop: CASSPGQGARKEQYF. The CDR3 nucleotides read TGTGCCAGCTCACCAGGACAGGGGGCTAGAAAAGAGCAGTACTTC.

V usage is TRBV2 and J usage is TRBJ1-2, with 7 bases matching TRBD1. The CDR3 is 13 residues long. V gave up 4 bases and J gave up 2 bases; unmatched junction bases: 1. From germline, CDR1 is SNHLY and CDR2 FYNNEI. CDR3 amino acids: CASSGDSNYGYTF. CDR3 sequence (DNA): TGTGCCAGCAGTGGGGACAGCAACTATGGCTACACCTTC.

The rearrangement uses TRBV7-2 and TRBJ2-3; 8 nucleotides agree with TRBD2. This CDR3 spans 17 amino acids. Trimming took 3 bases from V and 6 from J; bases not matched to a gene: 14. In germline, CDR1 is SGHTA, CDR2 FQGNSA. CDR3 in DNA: TGTGCCAGCAGCTTTAGGGGCGGGGGGCCCCCGCCGGATACGCAGTATTTT. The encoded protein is CASSFRGGGPPPDTQYF.

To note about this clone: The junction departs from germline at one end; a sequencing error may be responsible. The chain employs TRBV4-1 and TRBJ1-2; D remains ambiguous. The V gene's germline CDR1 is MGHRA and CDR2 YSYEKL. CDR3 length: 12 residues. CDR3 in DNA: TGCGCCAGCAGCCAAGCCCGATTCGGACTCCTCTTC. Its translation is CASSQARFGLLF.

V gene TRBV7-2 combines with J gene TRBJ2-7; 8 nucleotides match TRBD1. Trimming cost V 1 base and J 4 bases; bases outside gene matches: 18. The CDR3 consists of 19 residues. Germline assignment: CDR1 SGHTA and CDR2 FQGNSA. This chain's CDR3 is CASSLEEVNPGGTWYEQYF. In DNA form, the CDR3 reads TGTGCCAGCAGCTTAGAAGAGGTGAACCCAGGGGGCACGTGGTACGAGCAGTACTTC.